This T cell receptor (beta chain) was recorded in a study of T cell responses to AZD1222 COVID-19 vaccine. V lost 3 bases to trimming and J lost 4 bases, with 12 bases between them. The CDR3 runs 15 residues. CDR1 is SGHTA and CDR2 is FQGTGA in the germline V gene. Generated by immunoSEQ multiplex PCR, the TCRdb table keeps only in-frame clones and is missing some. Found here are over 110,000 clones, under 95% of them singletons; the top ten hold roughly 3.1%. Points from the study as a whole: Spike-wide coverage was observed for vaccine-associated CD4 TCRs, with dominant responses at 160-218 and 743-854.

In the case of this clone: What it recognizes is unknown.

This TCR derives from an adult in good health. The sequencing used peripheral blood, collected on day 0 of AZD1222 vaccination. The chain couples TRBV7-3 to TRBJ2-2; either TRBD1 or TRBD2 may supply D (5 bases each). CDR3 in DNA: TGTGCCAGCAGCTTGTTGGTGAGGGGCACCGGGGAGCTGTTTTTT. Translating it yields CASSLLVRGTGELFF.